This T cell receptor (beta chain) was obtained from a study of blood T cell repertoires in COVID-19. About the research overall: Whether acute or convalescent, the COVID-19 samples came from the United States, Italy and Spain. From T cells, B-cell-depleted T cells, or PBMCs came the material, which was cDNA or gDNA.

Germline V gene lookup returns CDR1 GTSNPN and CDR2 SVGIG (reference sequence). Trimming cost V 2 bases and J 8 bases, with 6 bases left between them. The CDR3 contains 11 residues. Authors' data handling: Amplification of reference gene primers provided the estimated nucleated cell counts. Profiled with immunoSEQ multiplex PCR; TCRdb holds only in-frame clones, not every one. From that table come the V and J calls and clone size; the DNA was used to work out D and trimming. Here the sample spans 200,000 to 300,000 clones, under 90% being singletons. The material sequenced was peripheral blood. The chain joins TRBV30 to TRBJ2-2, with unresolved D. The sequence came from a man aged 60 to 75 with acute or convalescent COVID-19. The CDR3, as DNA: TGTGCCTGGAGTATCCCTGGGGAGCTGTTTTTT. It encodes CAWSIPGELFF. Full variable domain (remainder filled in from reference TRBV30 and TRBJ2-2): SQTIHQWPATLVQPVGSPLSLECTVEGTSNPNLYWYRQAAGRGLQLLFYSVGIGQISSEVPQNLSASRPQDRQFILSSKKLLLSDSGFYLCAWSIPGELFFGEGSRLTVL.